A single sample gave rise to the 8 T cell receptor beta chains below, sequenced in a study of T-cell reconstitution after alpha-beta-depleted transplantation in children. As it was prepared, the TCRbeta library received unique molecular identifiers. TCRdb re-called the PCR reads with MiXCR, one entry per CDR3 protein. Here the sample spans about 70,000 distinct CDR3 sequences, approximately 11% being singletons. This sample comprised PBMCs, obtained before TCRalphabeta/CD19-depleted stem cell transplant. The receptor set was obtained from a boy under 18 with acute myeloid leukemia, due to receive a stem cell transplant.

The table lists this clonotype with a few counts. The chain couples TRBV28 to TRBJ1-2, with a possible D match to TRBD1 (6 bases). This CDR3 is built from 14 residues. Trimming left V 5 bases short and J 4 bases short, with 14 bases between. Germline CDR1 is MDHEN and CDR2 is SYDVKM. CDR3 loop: CASSPSGGGYGYTF. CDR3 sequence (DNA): TGTGCCAGCAGTCCGTCGGGGGGCGGCTATGGCTACACCTTC.

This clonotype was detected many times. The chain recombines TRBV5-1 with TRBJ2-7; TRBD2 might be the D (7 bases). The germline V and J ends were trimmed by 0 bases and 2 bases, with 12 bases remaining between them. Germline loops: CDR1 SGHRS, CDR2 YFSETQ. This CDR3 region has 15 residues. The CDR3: CASSLEGGGPYEQYF. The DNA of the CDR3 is TGCGCCAGCAGCTTGGAGGGGGGAGGGCCCTACGAGCAGTACTTC.

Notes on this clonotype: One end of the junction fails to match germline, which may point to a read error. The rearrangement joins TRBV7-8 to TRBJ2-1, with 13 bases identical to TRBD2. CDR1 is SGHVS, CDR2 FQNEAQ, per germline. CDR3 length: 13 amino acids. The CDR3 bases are TGTGCCACGGGACTAGCGGGATACAATAAGCAGTTCTTC. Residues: CATGLAGYNKQFF. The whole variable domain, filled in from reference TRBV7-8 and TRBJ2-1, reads GAGVSQSPRYKVAKRGQDVALRCDPISGHVSLFWYQQALGQGPEFLTYFQNEAQLDKSGLPSDRFFAERPEGSVSTLKIQRTQQEDSAVYLCATGLAGYNKQFFGPGTRLTVL.

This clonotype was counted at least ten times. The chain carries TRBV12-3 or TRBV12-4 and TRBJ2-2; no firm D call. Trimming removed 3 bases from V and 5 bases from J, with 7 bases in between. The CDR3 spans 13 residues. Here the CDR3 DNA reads TGTGCCAGCAGTTTTTATATGACCGGGGAGCTGTTTTTT. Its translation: CASSFYMTGELFF.

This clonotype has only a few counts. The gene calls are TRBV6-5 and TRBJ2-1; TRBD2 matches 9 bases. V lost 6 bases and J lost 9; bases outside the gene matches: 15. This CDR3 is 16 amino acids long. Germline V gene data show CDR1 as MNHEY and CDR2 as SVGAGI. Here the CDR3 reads CASRLPGLASGSEQFF. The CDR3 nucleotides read TGTGCCAGCAGATTACCGGGACTAGCATCGGGGAGTGAGCAGTTCTTC.

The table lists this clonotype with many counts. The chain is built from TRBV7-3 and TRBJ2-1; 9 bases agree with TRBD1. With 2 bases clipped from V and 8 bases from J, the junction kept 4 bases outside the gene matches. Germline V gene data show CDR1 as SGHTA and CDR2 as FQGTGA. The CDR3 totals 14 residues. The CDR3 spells CASSLLGQGHEQFF. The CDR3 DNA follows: TGTGCCAGCAGCTTACTGGGACAGGGTCATGAGCAGTTCTTC.

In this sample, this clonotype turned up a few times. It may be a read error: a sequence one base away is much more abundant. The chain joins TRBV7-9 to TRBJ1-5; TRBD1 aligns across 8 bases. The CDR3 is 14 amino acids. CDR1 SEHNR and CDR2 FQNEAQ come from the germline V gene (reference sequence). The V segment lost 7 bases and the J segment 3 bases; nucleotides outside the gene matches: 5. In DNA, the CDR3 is TGTGCCAGCACCGGGACAGGCGTCAATCAGCCCCAGCATTTT. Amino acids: CASTGTGVNQPQHF.

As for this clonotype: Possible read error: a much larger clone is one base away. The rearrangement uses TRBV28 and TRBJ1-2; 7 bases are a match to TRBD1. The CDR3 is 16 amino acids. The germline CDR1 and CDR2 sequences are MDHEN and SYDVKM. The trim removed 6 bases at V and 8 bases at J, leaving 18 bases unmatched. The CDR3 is CASSYRGTVSSGGYTF. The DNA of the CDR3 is TGTGCCAGCAGCTACCGCGGGACAGTCAGTTCGGGAGGCTACACCTTC.